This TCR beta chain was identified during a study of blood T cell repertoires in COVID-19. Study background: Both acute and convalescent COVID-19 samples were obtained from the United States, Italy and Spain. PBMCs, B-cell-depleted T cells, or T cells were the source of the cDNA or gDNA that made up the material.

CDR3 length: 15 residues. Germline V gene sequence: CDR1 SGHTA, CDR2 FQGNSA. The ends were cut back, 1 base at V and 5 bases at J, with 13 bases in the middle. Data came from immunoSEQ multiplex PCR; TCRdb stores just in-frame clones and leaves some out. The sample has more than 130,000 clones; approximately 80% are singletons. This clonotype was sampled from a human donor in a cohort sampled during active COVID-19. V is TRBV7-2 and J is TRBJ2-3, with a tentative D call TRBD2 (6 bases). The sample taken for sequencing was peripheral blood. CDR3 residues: CASSLGLTRRDTQYF. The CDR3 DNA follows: TGTGCCAGCAGCTTAGGTTTGACTAGACGAGATACGCAGTATTTT. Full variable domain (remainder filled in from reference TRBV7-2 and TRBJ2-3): GAGVSQSPSNKVTEKGKDVELRCDPISGHTALYWYRQSLGQGLEFLIYFQGNSAPDKSGLPSDRFSAERTGGSVSTLTIQRTQQEDSAVYLCASSLGLTRRDTQYFGPGTRLTVL.